The sequence of this T cell receptor beta chain was determined in a study of Graves' ophthalmopathy and Graves' hyperthyroidism. This clonotype was picked up many times. The CDR3 spans 17 residues. Looked up from germline, CDR1 is SGHTA and CDR2 is FQGNSA. V lost 5 bases to trimming and J lost 6 bases, with 25 bases between them. Each hyperthyroidism patient was newly diagnosed, with under 2 months' duration, and aged 18 to 65. Diagnostic conclusions were grounded in clinical symptoms, serum thyroxine, TRAb, thyroid ultrasound and orbital computed tomography. RNA transcripts served as template for amplifying TCR beta CDR3 sequences. HTBI primers were used in a first-round RT-PCR, which preceded a second-round multiplex PCR. TCRdb fed the multiplex PCR reads into MiXCR, producing one record per CDR3 protein. The sample lists 620,000 or so distinct CDR3 sequences, 20% to 25% seen once, with 7.1% in the top ten.

Sequences were obtained from peripheral blood. The source of this sequence is a woman between 18 and 29 years old with stable Graves' hyperthyroidism. Some clones in this sample may be carry-over from other donors' samples. The rearrangement joins TRBV7-2 to TRBJ1-1; possible D gene TRBD1, 6 bases. The CDR3 is CASSEVGRGSEHAEAFF. CDR3 DNA: TGTGCCAGCAGCGAAGTCGGCAGGGGATCAGAACACGCTGAAGCTTTCTTT.